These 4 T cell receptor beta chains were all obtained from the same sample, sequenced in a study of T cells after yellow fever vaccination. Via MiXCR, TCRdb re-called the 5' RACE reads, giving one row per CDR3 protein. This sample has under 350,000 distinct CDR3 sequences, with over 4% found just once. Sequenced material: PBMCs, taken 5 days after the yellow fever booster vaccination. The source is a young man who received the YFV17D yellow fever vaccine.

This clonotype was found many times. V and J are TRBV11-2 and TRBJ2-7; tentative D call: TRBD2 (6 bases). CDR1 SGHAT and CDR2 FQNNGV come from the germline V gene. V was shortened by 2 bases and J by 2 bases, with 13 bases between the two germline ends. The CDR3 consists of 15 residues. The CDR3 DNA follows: TGTGCCAGCAGCTTATCGCGGGGATCGACCTACGAGCAGTACGTC. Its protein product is CASSLSRGSTYEQYV.

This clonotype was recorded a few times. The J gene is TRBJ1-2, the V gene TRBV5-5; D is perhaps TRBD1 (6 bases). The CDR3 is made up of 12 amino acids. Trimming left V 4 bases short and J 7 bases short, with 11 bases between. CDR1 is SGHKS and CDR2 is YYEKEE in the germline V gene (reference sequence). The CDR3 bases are TGTGCCAGCAGCAGAAACAGGGCTGGCTACACCTTC. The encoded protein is CASSRNRAGYTF.

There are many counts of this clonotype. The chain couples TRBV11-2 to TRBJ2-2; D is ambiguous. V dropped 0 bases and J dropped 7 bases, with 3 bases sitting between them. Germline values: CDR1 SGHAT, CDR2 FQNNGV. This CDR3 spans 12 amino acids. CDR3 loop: CASSLDVGELFF. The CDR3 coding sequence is TGTGCCAGCAGCTTAGATGTCGGGGAGCTGTTTTTT.

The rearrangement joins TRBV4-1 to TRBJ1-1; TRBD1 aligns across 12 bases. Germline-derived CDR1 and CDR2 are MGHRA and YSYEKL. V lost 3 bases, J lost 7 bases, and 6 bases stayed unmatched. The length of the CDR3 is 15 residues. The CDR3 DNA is TGCGCCAGCAGCCACGGGGACAGGGGGCAGAGTGAAGCTTTCTTT. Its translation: CASSHGDRGQSEAFF.